The 8 T cell receptor beta chains reported below all come from one sample, sequenced in a study of cytomegalovirus exposure and HLA in healthy donors. PCR used 60 Vbeta primers and 13 Jbeta primers. Method: immunoSEQ multiplex PCR; TCRdb's copy keeps in-frame clones and lacks some. The table shows over 150,000 clones, with approximately 75% occurring only once. Sequenced material: PBMCs. Receptor source: a woman under 30 in good health and CMV-seronegative.

This rearrangement joins TRBV5-1 to TRBJ2-1; a possible D gene is TRBD2 (5 bases). Trimming cost V 4 bases and J 3 bases, with 14 bases left between them. Per germline, CDR1 SGHRS and CDR2 YFSETQ. There are 15 residues in the CDR3. The CDR3 DNA reads as TGCGCCAGCAGCCTCCGTATGAGCGGCTACAATGAGCAGTTCTTC. It is translated as CASSLRMSGYNEQFF. The full variable domain, in which reference TRBV5-1 and TRBJ2-1 provide the parts outside the CDR3, is KAGVTQTPRYLIKTRGQQVTLSCSPISGHRSVSWYQQTPGQGLQFLFEYFSETQRNKGNFPGRFSGRQFSNSRSEMNVSTLELGDSALYLCASSLRMSGYNEQFFGPGTRLTVL.

This clone was counted only a few times. V usage is TRBV7-9 and J usage is TRBJ2-1; 8 bases agree with TRBD2. This CDR3 has 14 residues. In germline, CDR1 is SEHNR, CDR2 FQNEAQ (reference sequence). J gave up 5 bases and V 5 bases, and 5 bases lay outside the gene matches. The CDR3: CASSPGTSNNEQFF. The CDR3 nucleotides read TGTGCCAGCAGCCCCGGGACTAGTAACAATGAGCAGTTCTTC.

The chain joins TRBV2 to TRBJ2-5; the match to TRBD1 covers 8 bases. Germline V gene sequence: CDR1 SNHLY, CDR2 FYNNEI. V shed 5 bases, J shed 5 bases, and the junction held 4 bases outside the gene matches. CDR3 size: 13 residues. Here the CDR3 reads CASSLDRDETQYF. The CDR3 region has the DNA TGTGCCAGCAGTCTGGACAGGGATGAGACCCAGTACTTC.

The rearrangement links TRBV28 to TRBJ2-1; TRBD2 agrees at 7 bases. With 5 bases clipped from V and 5 bases from J, the junction kept 15 bases outside the gene matches. The CDR3 runs 17 residues. Germline V gene lookup returns CDR1 MDHEN and CDR2 SYDVKM. CDR3 region: CASSSLGVGRENNEQFF. The DNA for the CDR3 is TGTGCCAGCAGTAGCCTTGGGGTAGGGCGGGAGAACAATGAGCAGTTCTTC.

The chain uses TRBV19 and TRBJ2-7, with TRBD1 matching 9 bases. The CDR3 consists of 14 residues. Germline lookup yields CDR1 LNHDA and CDR2 SQIVND (reference sequence). V trimming: 3 bases; J trimming: 6 bases; junction bases outside the gene matches: 6. The CDR3 spells CASSIGTGNREQYF. The CDR3 region has the DNA TGTGCCAGTAGTATCGGGACAGGGAATCGCGAGCAGTACTTC.

This sequence joins TRBV6-5 and TRBJ1-2; D is perhaps TRBD1 (6 bases). V lost 5 bases and J 8 bases, leaving 15 bases between the germline ends. Germline-derived CDR1 and CDR2 are MNHEY and SVGAGI. This CDR3 spans 13 amino acids. CDR3 sequence reads: CASSPGGALGYTF. The CDR3 coding sequence is TGTGCCAGCAGTCCCGGGGGGGCTCTCGGCTACACCTTC.

This clone was observed a single time. This chain joins TRBV7-2 and TRBJ2-2, with D perhaps TRBD1 (6 bases). Germline V gene data show CDR1 as SGHTA and CDR2 as FQGNSA. The CDR3 sequence is 15 residues long. Deletions cut 5 bases from V and 4 bases from J, with 14 bases between. This chain's CDR3 is CASSAHRVSTGELFF. The CDR3 nucleotides are TGTGCCAGCAGCGCACACAGGGTTTCCACCGGGGAGCTGTTTTTT.

The V and J genes are TRBV4-2 and TRBJ2-3; a possible D gene is TRBD2 (5 bases). CDR3 length: 14 residues. Germline V lookup: CDR1 LGHNA, CDR2 YNFKEQ. Trimming stripped 2 bases from V and 5 bases from J, with 11 bases between. The CDR3 is CASSQTPDLDTQYF. The CDR3 DNA is TGTGCCAGCAGCCAAACCCCGGACTTAGATACGCAGTATTTT.